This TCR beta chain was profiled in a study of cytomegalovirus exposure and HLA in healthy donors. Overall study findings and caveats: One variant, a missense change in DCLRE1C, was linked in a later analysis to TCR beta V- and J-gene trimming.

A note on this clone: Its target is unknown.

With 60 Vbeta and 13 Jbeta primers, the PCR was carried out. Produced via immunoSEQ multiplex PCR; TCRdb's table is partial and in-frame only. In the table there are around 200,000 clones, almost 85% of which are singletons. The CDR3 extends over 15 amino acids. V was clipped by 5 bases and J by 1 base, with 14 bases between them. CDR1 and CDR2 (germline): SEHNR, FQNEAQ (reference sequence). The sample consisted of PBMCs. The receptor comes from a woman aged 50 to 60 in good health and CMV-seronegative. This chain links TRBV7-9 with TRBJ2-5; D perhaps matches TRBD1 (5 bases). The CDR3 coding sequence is TGTGCCAGCAGCCAATTGACAGCACTCCAAGAGACCCAGTACTTC. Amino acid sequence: CASSQLTALQETQYF.